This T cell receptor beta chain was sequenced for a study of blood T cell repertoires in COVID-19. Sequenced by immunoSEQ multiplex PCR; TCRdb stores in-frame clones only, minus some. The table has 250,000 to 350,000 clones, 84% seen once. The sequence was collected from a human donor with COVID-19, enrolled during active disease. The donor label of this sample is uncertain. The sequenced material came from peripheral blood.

CDR3 coding DNA: TGCGCCAGCAGCTCAGGCCTGATGAACACTGAAGCTTTCTTT. This gives the protein CASSSGLMNTEAFF. The J gene is TRBJ1-1, the V gene TRBV5-1; D call uncertain. The V end lost 3 bases, the J end lost 0 bases, and 9 bases lay between the germline ends. CDR3 length: 14 residues. Germline lookup yields CDR1 SGHRS and CDR2 YFSETQ.